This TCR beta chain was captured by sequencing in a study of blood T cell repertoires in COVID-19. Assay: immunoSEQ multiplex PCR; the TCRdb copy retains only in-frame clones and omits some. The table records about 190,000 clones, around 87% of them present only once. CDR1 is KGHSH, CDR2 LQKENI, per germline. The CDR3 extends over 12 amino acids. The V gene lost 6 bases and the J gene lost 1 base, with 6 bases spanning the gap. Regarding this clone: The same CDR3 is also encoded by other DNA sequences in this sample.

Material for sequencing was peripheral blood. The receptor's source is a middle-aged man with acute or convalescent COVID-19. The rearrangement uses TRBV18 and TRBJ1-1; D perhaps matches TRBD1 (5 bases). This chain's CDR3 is CASSGGNTEAFF. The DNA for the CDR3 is TGTGCCAGCTCGGGGGGGAACACTGAAGCTTTCTTT.